A selection of T cell receptor beta chains follows, all from one sample in a study of T cells expressing NK-cell markers. TCRdb reprocessed the 5' RACE reads, with one entry per CDR3 protein and no DNA. The listing records 250,000 or so distinct CDR3 sequences. Source material: blood T cells: a sorted CD56 or NKG2C T cell subset, CD4+ or CD8+ T cells, or bulk PBMC T cells (not recorded which). These receptors originate from a woman aged 18-69 years in good health. The CDR3 runs from the conserved cysteine through the conserved F or W.

17,TRBJ2-2,TRBV19,CASSNYGAGGRNRELFF
13,TRBJ2-4,TRBV28,CAAGTLVKNIQYF
16,TRBJ1-5,TRBV20-1,CSARAGQSYSNQPQHF
13,TRBJ2-3,TRBV4-3,CASSHVLLDTQYF
18,TRBJ1-4,TRBV5-5,CASSWSSRGPPTNEKLFF
16,TRBJ1-2,TRBV29-1,CSVDVGALLGQDGYTF
16,TRBJ2-2,TRBV7-6,CASSPTGTGGTGELFF
13,TRBJ2-7,TRBV19,CASSLSGLGEQYF
15,TRBJ1-1,TRBV6-1,CASSGSGTGDTEAFF
14,TRBJ2-7,TRBV7-9,CASSISQAPYEQYF
14,TRBJ1-6,TRBV25-1,CASGITGGNSPLHF
21,TRBJ2-1,TRBV5-6,CASSLSVVPWTSPEEYNEQFF
11,TRBJ2-1,TRBV10-2,CASSGQNEQFF
12,TRBJ2-7,TRBV29-1,CSVGQRTYEQYF
14,TRBJ2-2,TRBV7-2,CASSRDREDGELFF
13,TRBJ2-2,TRBV7-3,CASSSWNTGELFF
17,TRBJ2-3,TRBV14,CASSQDRGSLSTDTQYF
15,TRBJ1-4,TRBV6-5,CASSYGDKANEKLFF
17,TRBJ2-3,TRBV3-1,CASSPRYGTSGGNTQYF
16,TRBJ2-1,TRBV6-2/TRBV6-3,CASRRGGLSSYNEQFF
16,TRBJ1-1,TRBV7-2,CASSLQLRAGSTEAFF
14,TRBJ2-5,TRBV6-5,CASSYSAGGETQYF
16,TRBJ1-5,TRBV20-1,CSARDGVFSGNQPQHF
11,TRBJ2-5,TRBV7-8,CASSGKETQYF
22,TRBJ2-1,TRBV25-1,CASSEYRGRDRGLAGGYNEQFF
14,TRBJ1-6,TRBV18,CASSLSPRDSPLHF
14,TRBJ1-6,TRBV12-3/TRBV12-4,CASSPLGENSPLHF
15,TRBJ2-1,TRBV14,CASSQRGGNPNEQFF
14,TRBJ1-2,TRBV20-1,CSARDNSRAGGYTF
17,TRBJ2-2,TRBV28,CASSLAGTSGTTGELVF